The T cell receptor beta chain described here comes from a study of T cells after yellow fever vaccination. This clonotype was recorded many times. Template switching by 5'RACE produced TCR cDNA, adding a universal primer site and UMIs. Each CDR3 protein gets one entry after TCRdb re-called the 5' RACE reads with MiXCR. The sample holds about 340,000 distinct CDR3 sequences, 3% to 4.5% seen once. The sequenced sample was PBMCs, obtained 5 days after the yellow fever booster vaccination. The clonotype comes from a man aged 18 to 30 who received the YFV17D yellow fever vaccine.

CDR3 sequence: CASSSPGTGELFF. CDR3 bases: TGTGCCAGCAGTTCCCCCGGCACCGGGGAGCTGTTTTTT. This chain uses TRBV2 with TRBJ2-2; D is unclear. The CDR3 length is 13 residues. V dropped 5 bases and J dropped 4 bases, with 8 bases sitting between them. Per germline, CDR1 SNHLY and CDR2 FYNNEI.